Presented here are 21 T cell receptor beta chains from one specimen sequenced in a study of vaccination and CD4 T cells after COVID-19. Sequenced with the Oncomine TCR Beta short-read assay was DNA taken from cultured CD4+ T cells. TCRdb fed the PCR reads into MiXCR, producing one record per CDR3 protein. The sample lists 6,000 to 9,000 distinct CDR3 sequences, roughly 25% occurring once. No cognate antigen is known for these TCRs. The treatment denotes: roughly ten-day PBMC culture with coronavirus spike peptide pools or control peptides (ViraFEST assay). Sample: CD4+ T cells from blood, cultured in vitro, taken after SARS-CoV-2 vaccination. The receptors originated from a human donor who had recovered from COVID-19.

The sample holds a few counts of this clonotype. CDR3 DNA sequence: TGCAGCCTAAGCGGAGGCGATTACAATGAGCAGTTCTTC. Translating it yields CSLSGGDYNEQFF. The gene calls are TRBV20-1 and TRBJ2-1; D perhaps matches TRBD2 (5 bases). Germline loops: CDR1 DFQATT, CDR2 SNEGSKA (reference sequence). This CDR3 region has 13 residues.

This chain links TRBV18 with TRBJ1-6; TRBD1 might be the D (5 bases). This CDR3 has 15 amino acids. The V gene lost 1 base and the J gene lost 5 bases, with 9 bases spanning the gap. Germline CDR1 and CDR2: KGHSH and LQKENI. The CDR3: CASSPRDLDNSPLHF. The CDR3 DNA sequence: TGTGCCAGCTCACCACGGGACCTCGATAATTCACCCCTCCACTTT.

CDR3 DNA: TGCGCCAGCAGCCAAGATATTGCCCTCGGGACTCGGCAGTACTTC. Its protein product is CASSQDIALGTRQYF. The rearrangement uses TRBV4-1 and TRBJ2-7, with a weak D call TRBD2 (6 bases). The germline CDR1 and CDR2 sequences are MGHRA and YSYEKL. V shed 0 bases and J shed 9 bases, with 18 bases lying between them. CDR3 length equals 15 residues.

This clonotype qualifies as medium-sized. The gene calls are TRBV20-1 and TRBJ1-6; D gene ambiguous. The CDR3 loop spans 15 amino acids. Trimming cost V 3 bases and J 0 bases, with 9 bases left between them. CDR1 and CDR2 from the germline V gene are DFQATT and SNEGSKA (reference sequence). The CDR3 nucleotides read TGCAGTGCTAGGGGCATGAGCTCCTATAATTCACCCCTCCACTTT. It is translated as CSARGMSSYNSPLHF.

The chain employs TRBV6-1 and TRBJ2-7; 9 nucleotides match TRBD1. Trimming removed 6 bases from V and 5 bases from J; junction bases left unmatched: 11. This CDR3 is built from 15 residues. Germline V gene sequence: CDR1 MNHNS, CDR2 SASEGT. The CDR3 sequence is CASRIGTGSLHEQYF. The CDR3 nucleotides are TGTGCCAGCAGGATCGGGACAGGGAGTCTGCACGAGCAGTACTTC.

Only a few counts were recorded for this clonotype. The rearrangement links TRBV6-1 to TRBJ2-7, with a possible D match to TRBD2 (5 bases). This CDR3 spans 15 amino acids. Trimming left V 5 bases short and J 4 bases short, with 18 bases between. Germline CDR1 MNHNS, CDR2 SASEGT. The CDR3 region is CASSPARTGSYEQYF. For the CDR3, the DNA is TGTGCCAGCAGTCCTGCCAGGACGGGGAGTTACGAGCAGTACTTC.

This clonotype turned up a few times. The V and J genes are TRBV4-1 and TRBJ1-1, with 8 bases lining up with TRBD1. V was clipped by 1 base and J by 4 bases; unmatched bases: 8. CDR1 and CDR2 (germline): MGHRA, YSYEKL. The CDR3 covers 16 residues. CDR3 sequence: CASSQGQGAYGTEAFF. The CDR3 DNA is TGCGCCAGCAGCCAAGGCCAGGGGGCATACGGCACTGAAGCTTTCTTT.

The genes are TRBV14 and TRBJ2-5; D remains unclear. CDR1 SGHDN and CDR2 FVKESK come from the germline V gene. The V end was cut by 2 bases, the J end by 4 bases, with 8 bases between. The CDR3 spans 13 residues. CDR3 DNA: TGTGCCAGCAGCCAATCTCTGGCAGAGACCCAGTACTTC. Protein product: CASSQSLAETQYF.

This clonotype came up a few times. This chain links TRBV29-1 with TRBJ2-5, with 11 nucleotides matching TRBD1. Germline-derived CDR1 and CDR2 are SQVTM and ANQGSEA. The CDR3 length is 14 residues. Unmatched junction bases numbered 5, after V lost 4 bases and J lost 4 bases. CDR3 coding DNA: TGCAGCGTTGGCAGGGACAGGGGGGGAGAGACCCAGTACTTC. Its translation: CSVGRDRGGETQYF.

The V and J genes are TRBV2 and TRBJ2-1; no clear D. This CDR3 region has 11 residues. V was cut by 4 bases and J by 10 bases, with 8 bases left in between. Germline CDR1 reads SNHLY; CDR2 reads FYNNEI. The CDR3, as DNA: TGTGCCAGCAGTGTACGCGACGAGCAGTTCTTC. Amino acid sequence: CASSVRDEQFF.

The chain carries TRBV27 and TRBJ2-5, with TRBD1 matching 8 bases. The CDR3 runs to 17 residues. The V and J ends lost 6 bases and 4 bases, in that order; junction bases with no gene match: 16. Germline V gene lookup returns CDR1 MNHEY and CDR2 SMNVEV (reference sequence). The CDR3 DNA follows: TGTGCCAGCAGAAAAGGGGGACGTGGACAGGGCCGAGAGACCCAGTACTTC. As protein: CASRKGGRGQGRETQYF.

Comments on this clonotype: A read error may produce the germline difference seen at one junction end. J is TRBJ2-3 and V is TRBV6-2 or TRBV6-3; D perhaps matches TRBD2 (6 bases). This CDR3 is built from 13 residues. Germline assignment: CDR1 MNHEY and CDR2 SVGEGT. CDR3 sequence: CASSYRGGTSIIF. The DNA of the CDR3 is TGTGCCAGCAGTTACCGTGGGGGGACCTCGATTATTTTT.

Judged by abundance, this clonotype is medium-sized (0.01 to 0.1%). The chain has TRBV27 and TRBJ1-5; 8 bases line up with TRBD1. The trim removed 4 bases at V and 6 bases at J, leaving 11 bases unmatched. There are 16 residues in the CDR3. Germline V gives CDR1 MNHEY, CDR2 SMNVEV (reference sequence). The CDR3 is CASSSYGQGGGQPQHF. The CDR3 DNA is TGTGCCAGCAGTTCTTATGGACAGGGCGGGGGTCAGCCCCAGCATTTT.

In this sample, this clonotype is medium-sized. The rearrangement joins TRBV24-1 to TRBJ2-7; either TRBD1 or TRBD2 may fit D (6 bases each). The CDR3 is made up of 14 amino acids. The V and J ends lost 5 bases and 6 bases respectively, with 16 bases between them. The V gene's germline CDR1 is KGHDR and CDR2 SFDVKD. This chain's CDR3 is CATSARGRVGEQYF. Written as DNA, the CDR3 is TGTGCCACCAGTGCCCGGGGGCGGGTGGGCGAGCAGTACTTC.

V is TRBV5-1 and J is TRBJ2-5, with 14 bases fitting TRBD2. Per the germline V gene, CDR1 is SGHRS and CDR2 is YFSETQ. The CDR3 is made up of 15 amino acids. The V and J ends lost 4 bases and 5 bases, in that order; junction bases with no gene match: 4. The CDR3, as DNA: TGCGCCAGCAGCGCCGGGACTAGCGGGAGTGAGACCCAGTACTTC. This gives the protein CASSAGTSGSETQYF.

The V gene is TRBV25-1, the J gene TRBJ2-2; a possible D gene is TRBD2 (5 bases). Germline CDR1 reads MGHDK; CDR2 reads SYGVNS. The germline V and J ends were trimmed by 2 bases and 17 bases, with 12 bases remaining between them. CDR3 length equals 11 residues. CDR3 loop: CASSEGGSLFF. The CDR3 DNA follows: TGTGCCAGCAGTGAAGGAGGCAGCCTCTTTTTT.

For the CDR3, the DNA is TGCAGTGCTAGAGAGGGGGGGGTGGGGGGCGAGCAGTACTTC. Translation gives CSAREGGVGGEQYF. The chain employs TRBV20-1 and TRBJ2-7, with TRBD2 identical over 7 bases. V dropped 0 bases and J dropped 6; count of bases not matched to a gene: 8. CDR1 is DFQATT and CDR2 is SNEGSKA in the germline V gene (reference sequence). The CDR3 runs to 14 residues.

Written as DNA, the CDR3 is TGTGCCAGTAGTATTGAGGACTCTAGGGGCTACACCTTC. It specifies CASSIEDSRGYTF. The chain combines TRBV19 with TRBJ1-2; D is undetermined. CDR3 size: 13 residues. CDR1 and CDR2 (germline): LNHDA, SQIVND (reference sequence). Trimming stripped 3 bases from V and 8 bases from J, with 13 bases between.

The chain has TRBV11-2 and TRBJ1-5; D not resolved. This CDR3 has 13 residues. CDR1 SGHAT and CDR2 FQNNGV come from the germline V gene. V gave up 0 bases and J gave up 5 bases, with 5 bases separating them. CDR3 in DNA: TGTGCCAGCAGCTTAGAGAGATATCAGCCCCAGCATTTT. It encodes CASSLERYQPQHF.

By frequency in the sample, this clonotype is medium-sized. This rearrangement joins TRBV7-9 to TRBJ2-1, with 8 bases that match TRBD2. Germline loops: CDR1 SEHNR, CDR2 FQNEAQ (reference sequence). The CDR3 has 17 amino acids. V dropped 5 bases and J dropped 9; count of bases not matched to a gene: 18. The CDR3 DNA is TGTGCCAGCAGCCACCCGGGACTTCGGGCGGGGGGAGGTGAGCAGTTCTTC. It translates to CASSHPGLRAGGGEQFF. The whole variable domain, remainder taken from reference TRBV7-9 and TRBJ2-1, is DTGVSQNPRHKITKRGQNVTFRCDPISEHNRLYWYRQTLGQGPEFLTYFQNEAQLEKSRLLSDRFSAERPKGSFSTLEIQRTEQGDSAMYLCASSHPGLRAGGGEQFFGPGTRLTVL.

The chain links TRBV7-9 to TRBJ2-5, with a tentative D call TRBD1 (5 bases). The CDR3 is made up of 13 amino acids. V lost 1 base, J lost 5 bases, and 8 bases lay in between. CDR1 and CDR2 from the germline V gene are SEHNR and FQNEAQ (reference sequence). The CDR3 region is CASSLVQGETQYF. CDR3 in DNA: TGTGCCAGCAGCTTAGTTCAGGGCGAGACCCAGTACTTC.